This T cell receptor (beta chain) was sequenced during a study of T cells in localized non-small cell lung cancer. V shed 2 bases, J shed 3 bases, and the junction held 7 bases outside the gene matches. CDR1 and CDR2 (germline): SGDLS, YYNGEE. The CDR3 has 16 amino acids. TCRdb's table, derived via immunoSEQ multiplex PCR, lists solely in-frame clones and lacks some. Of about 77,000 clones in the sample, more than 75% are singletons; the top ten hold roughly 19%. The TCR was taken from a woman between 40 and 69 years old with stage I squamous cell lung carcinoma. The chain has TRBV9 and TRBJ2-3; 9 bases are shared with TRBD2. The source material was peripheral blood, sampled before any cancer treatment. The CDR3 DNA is TGTGCCAGCAGCGTGGGGGCTAGCGGGGATACAGATACGCAGTATTTT. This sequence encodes CASSVGASGDTDTQYF.